This T cell receptor beta chain was sequenced during a study of blood T cell repertoires in COVID-19 (TCRdb year 2020). Regarding the study in general: The collaborator samples originated in the United States, Italy and Spain and spanned the acute and convalescent phases of COVID-19. A freely available public database, intended as a resource for researchers studying the immune response to SARS-CoV-2, is where the repertoires were released. Subjects who had been exposed to COVID-19, were actively infected with it, or had recovered from it provided the deeply sampled blood TCRbeta repertoires that made up the dataset. Where available, HLA class I and class II types were taken from metadata supplied by the sample provider and were not determined by assay-based typing. Nearly every sample came with metadata listing a de-identified subject ID, COVID-19 status, age in years and sex. The prospective study material was composed of cDNA or gDNA derived from T cells, B-cell-depleted T cells, or PBMCs. The samples were drawn from the first 160 participants of the ongoing ImmuneRACE study and from over 950 subjects provided by 6 global collaborators.

Samples from volunteer blood donors who had recovered from COVID-19 were contributed by a second Seattle source. Collaborating institutions collected whole blood in K2EDTA tubes following their own protocols. For TCRbeta analysis, collaborators shipped samples as frozen whole blood, isolated PBMCs, or DNA extracted from either of those sample types. Details on this clone: What this receptor recognizes is not known. No clone much larger than this one lies a single base away; base qualities are absent.

The immunoSEQ Assay, a bias-controlled multiplex PCR, was used to amplify TCRbeta CDR3 regions from genomic DNA. Under the source paper's analysis protocol: The number of nucleated cells in each sample was estimated from the amplification of reference gene primers within the assay. To quantify the absolute abundance of each unique TCRbeta CDR3 rearrangement, sequence reads were collapsed and filtered. For each sample, productive Simpson clonality was calculated as the square root of Simpson's diversity index across productive rearrangements. TCRdb retrieved this table from immuneACCESS and kept in-frame rearrangements only. Not all clones are present; in checked studies, unresolved V genes account for under half, and no reason is known for the remainder. The V and J calls and clone size were taken over from that table, and D and trimming were inferred from the DNA. Across this sample there are roughly 250,000 clones, with approximately 90% seen only once. The ten largest clones capture 0.99% of the sample.

General findings and caveats noted by the study authors: The amount of clinical and demographic metadata varied by source and participant and was provided uncurated.

Material for sequencing was peripheral blood. The source is a woman in her thirties or forties who had recovered from COVID-19.

The CDR3 protein sequence reads: CAWSQGLGTEAFF. The base sequence is TGTGCCTGGAGCCAGGGTCTGGGCACTGAAGCTTTCTTT. The sequence joins TRBV30 to TRBJ1-1, and perhaps TRBD1 as D gene, on 5 matching bases. The CDR1 and CDR2 encoded by the germline V gene (reference sequence) are GTSNPN and SVGIG. The CDR3 numbers 13 residues from cysteine through phenylalanine. CDR3 DNA only is kept here, 39 bases in frame from base 1. The V end loses 3 bases and the J end loses 4 bases, and a stretch of 12 bases separates them.